This T cell receptor beta chain is drawn from a study of CD8+ T cells in alopecia areata. Study in general: The study gave treated patients oral tofacitinib at 5 to 10 mg twice daily. Patients in the study were on tofacitinib for 6 to 18 months, then off it for 6 months.

In alopecia areata patients, both lesional scalp punch biopsies and peripheral blood were collected. This clone has a handful of counts. Its antigen is not identified. Once RNA had been extracted, it was reverse transcribed into cDNA to act as the sequencing template. Assay: immunoSEQ multiplex PCR; the TCRdb copy retains only in-frame clones and omits some. The sample lists some 170,000 clones; around 60% were seen once. The CDR3 totals 11 residues. Per germline, CDR1 SQVTM and CDR2 ANQGSEA. The V end was cut by 4 bases, the J end by 3 bases, with 6 bases between. Points from the study as a whole: Normal scalp showed lower clonality than lesional scalp, especially alopecia totalis/universalis.

The sequencing used CD4+ T cells sorted from blood, collected at week 0. The receptor was derived from a human donor with alopecia areata. This sequence joins TRBV29-1 and TRBJ1-2; D is ambiguous. CDR3 sequence reads: CSVARDYGYTF. DNA for the CDR3: TGCAGCGTTGCACGCGACTATGGCTACACCTTC.